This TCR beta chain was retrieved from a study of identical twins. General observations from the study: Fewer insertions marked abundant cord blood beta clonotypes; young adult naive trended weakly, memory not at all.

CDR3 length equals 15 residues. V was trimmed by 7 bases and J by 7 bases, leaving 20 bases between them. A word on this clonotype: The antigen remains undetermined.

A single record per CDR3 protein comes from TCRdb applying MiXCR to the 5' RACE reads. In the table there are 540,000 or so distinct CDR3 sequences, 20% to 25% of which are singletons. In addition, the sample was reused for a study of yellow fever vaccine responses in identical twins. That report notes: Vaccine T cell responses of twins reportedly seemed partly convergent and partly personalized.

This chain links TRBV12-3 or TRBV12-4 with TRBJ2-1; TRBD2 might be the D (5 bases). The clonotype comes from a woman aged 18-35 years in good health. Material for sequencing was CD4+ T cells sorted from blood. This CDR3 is CASTLLVRSGNEQFF. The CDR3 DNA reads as TGTGCCAGCACCTTACTAGTACGGTCTGGTAATGAGCAGTTCTTC.